This T cell receptor (beta chain) was documented in a study of tumor-infiltrating lymphocytes in primary liver carcinoma. General study findings and limits: Tumor-adjacent and tumor-blood pairs shared less of their repertoires than tumor region pairs shared.

J lost 2 bases, V lost 5 bases, and 8 bases had no gene match. The CDR3 covers 15 residues. CDR1 SGHTA and CDR2 FQGTGA come from the germline V gene. From 450 to 550 ng total RNA, TCR beta cDNA was generated with a primer in the constant region. It was through three nested multiplex PCR rounds of slightly modified ARM-PCR that TCR beta libraries arose. TRBV1-TRBV30 forward and Cbeta reverse primers drove the first two roughly 11-cycle rounds. TCRdb re-derived calls from the multiplex PCR reads in MiXCR, one entry per CDR3 protein. The data show around 78,000 distinct CDR3 sequences, over 55% seen once. This clonotype was counted only a few times. The target antigen is unknown. Unsorted bulk tissue of about 20-32 mg yielded co-extracted RNA and DNA.

The sequence came from a woman aged 60-75 years with primary liver carcinoma and hepatitis B virus infection. Input material: liver tumor tissue from sampling region 4. The subset is: tumor region T4, right-lateral pole. The chain carries TRBV7-3 and TRBJ2-5, with 7 nucleotides matching TRBD2. In DNA, the CDR3 is TGTGCCAGCAGCGCCAGCGGGACTAATCAAGAGACCCAGTACTTC. This encodes CASSASGTNQETQYF.